The sequence of this T cell receptor beta chain was determined in a study of blood T cell repertoires in COVID-19 (TCRdb year 2020). At the level of the whole study: Samples from collaborators originated in the United States, Italy and Spain and spanned both the acute and convalescent phases of COVID-19. The prospective study material was composed of cDNA or gDNA derived from T cells, B-cell-depleted T cells, or PBMCs. Subjects who had been exposed to COVID-19, were actively infected with it, or had recovered from it provided the deeply sampled blood TCRbeta repertoires that made up the dataset. The repertoires were made available in a free public database intended to serve as a resource for research on the immune response to SARS-CoV-2. Samples were obtained from the ongoing ImmuneRACE study (first 160 participants) and from roughly 1,300 subjects provided by 6 global collaborators. Sample metadata almost always included a de-identified subject ID, COVID-19 status, age in years and sex. Where available, HLA class I and class II types were obtained from metadata supplied by the sample provider rather than from assay-based typing.

Overall results and qualifications from the work: Clinical and demographic metadata were provided uncurated, with the amount varying by source and participant.

Whole blood was collected in K2EDTA tubes by collaborating institutions according to the institutions' own protocols. For TCRbeta analysis, collaborators shipped samples as frozen whole blood, isolated PBMCs, or DNA extracted from either of those sample types. The immunoSEQ Assay, a bias-controlled multiplex PCR, was used to amplify TCRbeta CDR3 regions from genomic DNA. From the authors' description of their analysis: The number of nucleated cells in each sample was estimated by amplification of reference gene primers within the assay. To quantify the absolute abundance of each unique TCRbeta CDR3 rearrangement, sequence reads were collapsed and filtered. For each sample, productive Simpson clonality was calculated as the square root of Simpson's diversity index over productive rearrangements. The source is immuneACCESS, and TCRdb retained only in-frame sequences with V and J called. Part of the clones is not carried over; for the studies checked, unresolved V genes explain less than half of this, and the remainder is unexplained. V and J calls and clone size are copied from that table; D and trimming were computed from the DNA. The sample table holds 130,000 to 150,000 clones, of which 65% to 80% were seen once. The ten largest make up around 14% of the sample.

Worth noting for this clone: Its recognized antigen is unknown. The record has no base qualities; no much larger clone is one base away.

The junction shows trimming of 7 bases on V and 3 bases on J, plus 13 bases between the germline ends. The CDR3 sequence holds 13 residues, the cysteine and phenylalanine included. Only CDR3 DNA remains: 39 bases, in frame from the first base. CDR1 and CDR2, per the germline V gene, are SGHRS and YFSETQ. Sequencing used peripheral blood. The sequence is built from TRBV5-1 and TRBJ1-1, with the D gene call left open. The receptor was derived from a man at least 80 years old with acute or convalescent COVID-19. The bases read TGCGCCAGCGGGTTAGAGGGCGACACTGAAGCTTTCTTT. This codes for CASGLEGDTEAFF.